This T cell receptor beta chain originates from a study of control samples from healthy donors and cancer patients. This CDR3 is built from 17 residues. Germline CDR1 is MGHRA and CDR2 is YSYEKL. V dropped 1 base and J dropped 4 bases, with 19 bases sitting between them. Sequencing was performed with immunoSEQ multiplex PCR; in TCRdb, only in-frame clones are kept and a portion is missing. Here the sample spans approximately 170,000 clones, 90% being singletons. V is TRBV4-1 and J is TRBJ2-5; perhaps TRBD1 as D (5 bases). The sample was blood. The receptor was derived from a woman aged 45-59 years in good health. As DNA, the CDR3 is TGCGCCAGCAGCCAAGTTCGGGCCTCAGGGCAAGGAGAGACCCAGTACTTC. Its translation: CASSQVRASGQGETQYF.